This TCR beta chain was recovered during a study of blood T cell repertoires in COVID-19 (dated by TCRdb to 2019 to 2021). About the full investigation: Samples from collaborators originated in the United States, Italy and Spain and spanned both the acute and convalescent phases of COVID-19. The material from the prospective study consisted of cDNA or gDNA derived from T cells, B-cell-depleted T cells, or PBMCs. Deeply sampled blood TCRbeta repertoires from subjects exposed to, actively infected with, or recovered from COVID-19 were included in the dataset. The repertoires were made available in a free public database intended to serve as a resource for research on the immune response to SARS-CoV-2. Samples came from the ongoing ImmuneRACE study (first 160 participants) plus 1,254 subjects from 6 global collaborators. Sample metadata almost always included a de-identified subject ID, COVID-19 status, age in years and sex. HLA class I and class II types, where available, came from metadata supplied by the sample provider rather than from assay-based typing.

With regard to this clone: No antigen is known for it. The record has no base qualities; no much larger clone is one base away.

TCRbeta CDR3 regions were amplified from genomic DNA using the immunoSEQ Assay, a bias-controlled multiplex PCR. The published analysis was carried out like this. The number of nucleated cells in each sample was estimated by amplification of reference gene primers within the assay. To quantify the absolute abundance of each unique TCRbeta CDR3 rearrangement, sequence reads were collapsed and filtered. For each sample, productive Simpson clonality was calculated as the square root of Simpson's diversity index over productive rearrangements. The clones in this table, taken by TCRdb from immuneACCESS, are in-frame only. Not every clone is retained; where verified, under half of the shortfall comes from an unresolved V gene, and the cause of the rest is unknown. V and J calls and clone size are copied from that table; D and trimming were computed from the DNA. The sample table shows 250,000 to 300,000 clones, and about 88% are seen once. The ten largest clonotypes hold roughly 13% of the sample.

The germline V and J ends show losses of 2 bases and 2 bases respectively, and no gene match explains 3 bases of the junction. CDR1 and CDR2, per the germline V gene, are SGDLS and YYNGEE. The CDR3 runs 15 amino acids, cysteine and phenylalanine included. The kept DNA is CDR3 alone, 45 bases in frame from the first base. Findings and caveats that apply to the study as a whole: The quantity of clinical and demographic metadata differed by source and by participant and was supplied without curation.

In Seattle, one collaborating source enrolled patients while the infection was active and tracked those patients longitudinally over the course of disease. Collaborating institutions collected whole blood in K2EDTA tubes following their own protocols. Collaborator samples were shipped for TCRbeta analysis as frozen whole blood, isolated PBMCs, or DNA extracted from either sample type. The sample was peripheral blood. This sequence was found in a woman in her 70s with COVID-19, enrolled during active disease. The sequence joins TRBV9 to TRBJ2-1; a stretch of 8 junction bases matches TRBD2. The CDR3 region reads CASSVGGGPYNEQFF. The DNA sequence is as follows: TGTGCCAGCAGCGTGGGCGGGGGGCCCTACAATGAGCAGTTCTTC.